A selection of T cell receptor beta chains follows, all from one sample in a study of cytomegalovirus exposure and HLA in healthy donors. The protocol was immunoSEQ multiplex PCR, while the TCRdb copy is restricted to in-frame clones and leaves out a portion. The sample yields 140,000 to 150,000 clones, 75% to 90% seen once. The sequenced sample was PBMCs. The receptors were gathered from a man aged 40-49 years in good health and CMV-seronegative. The conserved cysteine and the conserved F or W are not part of the CDR3 here.

TRBJ1-5 TRBV2 ASSEGQYQPQH
TRBJ2-7 TRBV21-1 ASSNAGQGTPYEQY
TRBJ1-4 TRBV4-3 ASSQEGQGAYEKLF
TRBJ2-3 TRBV9 ASSVVGRGGTDTQY
TRBJ2-3 TRBV18 ASSSLSDTQY
TRBJ1-1 TRBV7-6 ASSLTTQGVGTEAF
NA TRBV15 ATSRDVQAPEQY
TRBJ1-3 TRBV6-1 ASSEAPGVGNTIY
TRBJ2-3 TRBV5-1 ASSFSGGPSDTQY
TRBJ2-7 TRBV7-2 ASSLGKGRGSYEQY
TRBJ1-6 TRBV18 ASSPQTGLESPLH
TRBJ1-2 TRBV14 ASSQDPDRERGYGYT